Reported below is one T cell receptor beta chain. Antigen specificity is unknown. The CDR3 is 15 amino acids. Trimming stripped 1 base from V and 5 bases from J, with 12 bases between. The record originates from a study of CD8+CD57+ T cells in acquired aplastic anemia. Study context: Sorting CD4+ and CD8+ cells gave DNA averaging approximately 3 ug. Mean read depth for CD4+ cells from healthy donors was roughly 10 million.

General observations from the study: Roughly 31 CD8+ CDR3 sequences occurred in both the patients and the controls. A significant difference in CD8+ Simpson's diversity between patients and controls was not found.

Profiles of TCR beta VDJ and CDR3 were generated from a genomic DNA template. A single record per CDR3 protein comes from TCRdb applying MiXCR to the reads. In the table there are approximately 130,000 distinct CDR3 sequences, 41% of which are singletons. V is TRBV12-3 or TRBV12-4 and J is TRBJ2-1; no clear D gene. This clonotype was sampled from a human donor in good health, serving as a control. The sequenced sample consisted of sorted CD4+, CD8+, or CD8+CD57+ T cells (not recorded which) from PBMCs. The CDR3 sequence: CASSLVWLSNNEQFF. CDR3 nucleotides: TGTGCCAGCAGTTTAGTGTGGTTGTCTAACAATGAGCAGTTCTTC.